This T cell receptor (beta chain) was obtained from a study of blood T cell repertoires in COVID-19. Study-level information: Nucleic acid was either cDNA or gDNA, and it came from T cells, B-cell-depleted T cells, or PBMCs.

The V gene lost 4 bases and the J gene lost 4 bases, with 17 bases spanning the gap. The CDR3 has 16 amino acids. Germline V gene sequence: CDR1 LGHNA, CDR2 YNFKEQ. Clones were sequenced by immunoSEQ multiplex PCR, and TCRdb holds only the in-frame ones, with some missing. The sample consists of around 40,000 clones, 75% to 85% of them appearing once. The receptor was derived from a man aged 65 to 79 with acute or convalescent COVID-19. The chain uses TRBV4-2 and TRBJ2-4; tentatively, D is TRBD2 (6 bases). The source material was peripheral blood. CDR3 bases: TGTGCCAGCAGCCCTCCGGGGGAGAAGAGGAAAAACATTCAGTACTTC. This codes for CASSPPGEKRKNIQYF.